This T cell receptor beta chain was sequenced in a study of cytomegalovirus exposure and HLA in healthy donors. Study findings and constraints: Listed as cytomegalovirus-associated were 150 to 200 TCR beta chains.

TCRdb keeps only in-frame clones here, not all; method: immunoSEQ multiplex PCR. The sample lists more than 95,000 clones, more than 95% occurring once. Comment on this clone: Its antigen remains unidentified.

Germline V gene data show CDR1 as GTSNPN and CDR2 as SVGIG (reference sequence). With 2 bases clipped from V and 3 bases from J, the junction kept 2 bases outside the gene matches. The CDR3 is 14 residues long. The gene calls are TRBV30 and TRBJ2-7; TRBD1 agrees at 12 bases. The sequencing sample was made of PBMCs. The sequence derives from a man aged 18 to 35 in good health and CMV-seronegative. CDR3 region: CAWSWDRGHYEQYF. DNA of the CDR3: TGTGCCTGGAGTTGGGACAGGGGGCACTACGAGCAGTACTTC.